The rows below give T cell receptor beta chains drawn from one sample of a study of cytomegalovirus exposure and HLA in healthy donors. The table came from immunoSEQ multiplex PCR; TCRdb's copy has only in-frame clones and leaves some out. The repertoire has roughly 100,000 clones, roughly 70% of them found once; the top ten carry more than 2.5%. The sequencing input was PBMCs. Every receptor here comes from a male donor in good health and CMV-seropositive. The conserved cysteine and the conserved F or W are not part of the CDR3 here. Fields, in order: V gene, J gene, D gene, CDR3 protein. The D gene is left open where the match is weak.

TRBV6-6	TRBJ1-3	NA	ASSFGGSSGNTIY
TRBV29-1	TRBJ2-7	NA	SVMTEGTYEQY
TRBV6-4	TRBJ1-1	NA	ASTMNTEAF
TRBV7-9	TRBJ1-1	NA	ASSSPLGGERGAF
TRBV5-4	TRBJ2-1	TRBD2	ASSREVHSQSSYNEQF
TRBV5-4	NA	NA	ASSLGVGIEGEQY
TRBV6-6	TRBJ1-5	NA	ASSPTGQRGNQPQH
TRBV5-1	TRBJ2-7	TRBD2	ASSPTSGSFYEQY
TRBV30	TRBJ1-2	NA	AWSVGPAGAYGYT
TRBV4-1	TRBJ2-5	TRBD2	ASSQNTPGAESGSGGKETQY
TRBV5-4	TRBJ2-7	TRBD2	ASSPIPGLAQDEQY
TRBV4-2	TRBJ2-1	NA	ASSQARDSYNEQF
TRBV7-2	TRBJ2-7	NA	ASSLESTRRSLLYEQY
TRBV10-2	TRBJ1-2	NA	ASRAGVGYGYT
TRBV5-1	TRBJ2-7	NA	ASSIKGAEMTEH
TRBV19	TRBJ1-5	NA	ASSISGNSNQPQH
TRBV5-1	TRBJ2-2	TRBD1	ASSSGQGGTSELF
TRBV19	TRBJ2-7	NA	ASSQGTTEQY
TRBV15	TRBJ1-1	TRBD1	ATKRGPNTEAF
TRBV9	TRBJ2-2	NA	ASSQPGLAGELF
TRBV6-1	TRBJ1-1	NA	ASRDSTEAF
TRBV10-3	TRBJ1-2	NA	AISDQENDGYT
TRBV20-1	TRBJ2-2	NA	SARGTRELF
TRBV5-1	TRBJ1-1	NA	ASSLRPGGEGAEAF
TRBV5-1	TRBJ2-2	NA	ASSVRAGYTGELF
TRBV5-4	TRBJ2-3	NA	ASSLAEGVGTDTQY
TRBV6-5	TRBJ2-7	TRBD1	ASTDRDRGYEQY
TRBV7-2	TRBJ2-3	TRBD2	ASSLTSASGTDTQY